This T cell receptor beta chain was sequenced during a study of control samples from healthy donors and cancer patients. Using immunoSEQ multiplex PCR, the repertoire was profiled, and TCRdb retains in-frame clones only, with some absent. The sample lists approximately 82,000 clones, 94% seen once, with roughly 5% in the top ten. This clone is a singleton in its sample. The CDR3 covers 11 residues. Germline V gives CDR1 MDHEN, CDR2 SYDVKM. Trimming cost V 5 bases and J 8 bases; bases outside gene matches: 0. The V and J genes are TRBV28 and TRBJ1-2, with 9 bases matching TRBD1. What was sequenced was blood. The sequence came from a woman between 18 and 29 years old in good health. CDR3 residues: CASSTGGGYTF. In DNA, the CDR3 is TGTGCCAGCAGTACAGGGGGCGGCTACACCTTC.